This T cell receptor beta chain stems from a study of CD8 T cells in Susac syndrome (dated by TCRdb to about 2019). Concerning the study at large: Of the Susac syndrome patients who were sequenced, roughly eight were in clinical remission while roughly six had clinically active disease. Susac syndrome patients were therapy-naive, on corticosteroids (some also receiving IVIg), or on IVIg alone at blood withdrawal. Whether CD8+ T cell activation and differentiation in Susac syndrome was antigen driven was tested using repertoire sequencing.

Peripheral blood CD8+ and CD4+ T cells from healthy donors, Susac syndrome patients and multiple sclerosis patients were profiled by high-throughput TCR beta sequencing. The Susac syndrome patients fulfilled recently defined diagnostic criteria for definite or probable disease. Bulk CD8+ and CD4+ T cells were purified magnetically by negative isolation, whereas CD8+ TEMRA cells were enriched by FACS. Blood was drawn into EDTA tubes, processed within 24 hours, and PBMCs were isolated by density gradient centrifugation. PBMCs intended for TCR sequencing were frozen in liquid nitrogen and were later thawed in a 37 degrees C water bath. Purity of sorted or isolated CD4+, CD8+ and CD8+ TEMRA cells was at least 90%. RNA was extracted with the RNeasy kit and 0.5 to 1 ug was reverse transcribed using random hexamers. The immunoSEQ multiplex PCR assay, which covers 54 Vbeta and 13 Jbeta segments, was used to amplify TCR beta CDR3 regions. To correct PCR amplification bias, a synthetic template baseline was used for both primer optimization and computational correction. As for the original processing: Reads were annotated to V, D and J genes according to IMGT and were analyzed with immunoSEQ Analyzer, with only productive sequences retained. To calculate clonality, Shannon entropy was normalized by log2 of the number of productive unique sequences and then subtracted from one. Public and private clones were assessed among the 100 most prevalent clones of each patient and control. A clone was defined as Susac-specific if it was absent from the healthy and MS cohorts, from about 1,100 published viral clones and from other ImmuneACCESS disease sequences. The raw public reads went through TCRdb reprocessing: fastp at Q25, MiXCR clone calling, in-frame beta chains kept. Each record represents a unique CDR3 protein, reported with the most common genes and DNA among its rows. What appears here as the V and J calls and clone size reflects TCRdb's work, not the paper's. The sample data list a few hundred thousand distinct CDR3 sequences, and approximately 94% of these were observed just once. The ten most abundant clones make up around 0.16% of the sample.

The germline V gene encodes CDR1 SNHLY and CDR2 FYNNEI. From cysteine to phenylalanine, the CDR3 is 14 amino acids long. The DNA shown is the 42-base CDR3, in frame from base 1. V sheds 6 bases and J sheds 4 bases, leaving 12 bases between their ends. The study at large found these results: The TCR sequencing and HLA analysis was acknowledged to have included a relatively small number of individuals. In the CD4+ T cell repertoire of Susac syndrome patients, clonal expansion was not detected.

In regard to this clonotype: Its cognate antigen has yet to be identified. No much larger clone is present one base from it, and per-base qualities are unavailable.

The specimen was CD4+ T cells from PBMCs. This sequence originates from a human donor with Susac syndrome. The receptor chain draws on TRBV2 and TRBJ1-4, with the D gene call left open. The DNA sequence reads TGTGCCAGCAGAACTACGGGTATTAATGAAAAACTGTTTTTT. Translated, it gives CASRTTGINEKLFF.